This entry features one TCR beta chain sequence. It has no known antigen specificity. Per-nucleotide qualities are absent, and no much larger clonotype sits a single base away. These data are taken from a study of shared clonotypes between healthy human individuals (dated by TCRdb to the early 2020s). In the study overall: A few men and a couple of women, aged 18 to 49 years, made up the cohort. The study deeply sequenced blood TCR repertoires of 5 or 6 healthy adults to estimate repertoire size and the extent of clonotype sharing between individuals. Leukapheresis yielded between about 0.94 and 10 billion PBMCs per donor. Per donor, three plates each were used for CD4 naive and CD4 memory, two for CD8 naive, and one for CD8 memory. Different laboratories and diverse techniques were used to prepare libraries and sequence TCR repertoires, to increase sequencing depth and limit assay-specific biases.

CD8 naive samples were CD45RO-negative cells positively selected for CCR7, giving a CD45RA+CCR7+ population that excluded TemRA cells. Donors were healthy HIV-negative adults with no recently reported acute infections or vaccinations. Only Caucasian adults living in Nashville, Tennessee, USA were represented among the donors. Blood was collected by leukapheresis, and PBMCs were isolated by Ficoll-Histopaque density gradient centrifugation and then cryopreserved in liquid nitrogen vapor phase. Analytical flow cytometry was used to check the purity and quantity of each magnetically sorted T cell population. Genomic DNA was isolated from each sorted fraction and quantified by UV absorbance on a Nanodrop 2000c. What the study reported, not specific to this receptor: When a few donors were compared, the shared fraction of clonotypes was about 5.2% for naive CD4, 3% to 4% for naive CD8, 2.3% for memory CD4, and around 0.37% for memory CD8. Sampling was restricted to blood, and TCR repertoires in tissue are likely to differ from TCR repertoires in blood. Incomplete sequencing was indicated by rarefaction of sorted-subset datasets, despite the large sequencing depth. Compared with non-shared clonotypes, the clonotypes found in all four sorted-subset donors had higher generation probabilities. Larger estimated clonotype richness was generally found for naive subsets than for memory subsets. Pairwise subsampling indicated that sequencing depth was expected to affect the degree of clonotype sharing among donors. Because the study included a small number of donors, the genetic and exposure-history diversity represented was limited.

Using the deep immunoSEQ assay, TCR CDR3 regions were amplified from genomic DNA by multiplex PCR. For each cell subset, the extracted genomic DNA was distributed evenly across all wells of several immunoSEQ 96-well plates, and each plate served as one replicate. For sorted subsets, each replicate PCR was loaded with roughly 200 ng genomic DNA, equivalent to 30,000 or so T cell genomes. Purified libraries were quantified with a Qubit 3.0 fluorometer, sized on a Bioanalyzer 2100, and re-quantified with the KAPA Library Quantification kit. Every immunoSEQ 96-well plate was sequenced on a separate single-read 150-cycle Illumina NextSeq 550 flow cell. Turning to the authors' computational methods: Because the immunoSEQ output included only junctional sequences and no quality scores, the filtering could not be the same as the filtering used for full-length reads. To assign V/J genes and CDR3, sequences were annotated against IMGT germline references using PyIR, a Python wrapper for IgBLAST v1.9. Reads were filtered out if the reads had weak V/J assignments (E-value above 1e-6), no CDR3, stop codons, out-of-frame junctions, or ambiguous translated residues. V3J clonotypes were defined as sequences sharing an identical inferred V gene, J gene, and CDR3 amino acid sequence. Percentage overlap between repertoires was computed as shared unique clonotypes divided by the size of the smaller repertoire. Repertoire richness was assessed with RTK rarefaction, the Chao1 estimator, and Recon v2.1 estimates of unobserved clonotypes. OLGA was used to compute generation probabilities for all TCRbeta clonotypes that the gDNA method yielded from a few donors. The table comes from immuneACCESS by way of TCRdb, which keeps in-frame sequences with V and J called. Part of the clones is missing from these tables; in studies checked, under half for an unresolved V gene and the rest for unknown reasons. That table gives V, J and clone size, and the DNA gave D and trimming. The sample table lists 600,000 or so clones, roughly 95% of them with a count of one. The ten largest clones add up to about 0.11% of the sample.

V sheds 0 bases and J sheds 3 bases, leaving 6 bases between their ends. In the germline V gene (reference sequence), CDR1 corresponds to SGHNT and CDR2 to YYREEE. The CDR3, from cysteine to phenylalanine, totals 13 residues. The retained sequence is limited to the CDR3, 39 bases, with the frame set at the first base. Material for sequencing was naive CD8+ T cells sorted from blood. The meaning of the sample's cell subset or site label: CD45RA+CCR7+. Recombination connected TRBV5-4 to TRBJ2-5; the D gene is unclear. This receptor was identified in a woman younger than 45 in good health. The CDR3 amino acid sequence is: CASSLVEEETQYF. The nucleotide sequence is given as TGTGCCAGCAGCTTGGTTGAGGAAGAGACCCAGTACTTC.